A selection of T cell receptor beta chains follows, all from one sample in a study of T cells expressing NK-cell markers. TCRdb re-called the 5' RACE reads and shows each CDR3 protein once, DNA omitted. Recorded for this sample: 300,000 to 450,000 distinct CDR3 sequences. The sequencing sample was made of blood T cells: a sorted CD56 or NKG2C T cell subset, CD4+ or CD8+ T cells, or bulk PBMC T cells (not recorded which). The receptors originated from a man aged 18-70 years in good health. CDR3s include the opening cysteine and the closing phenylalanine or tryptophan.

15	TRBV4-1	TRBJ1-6	CASSQEFSYNSPLHF
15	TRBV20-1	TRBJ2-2	CSARGAGPNTGELFF
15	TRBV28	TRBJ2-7	CASRRRREASYEQYF
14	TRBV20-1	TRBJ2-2	CSAKRGDTTGELFF
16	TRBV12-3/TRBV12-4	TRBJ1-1	CASSLGAARKNTEAFF
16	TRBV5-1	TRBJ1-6	CASSPTMTGGRSPLHF
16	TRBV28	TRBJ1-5	CASRLGGQGGNQPQHF
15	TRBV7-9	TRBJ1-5	CASSLGGSYSQPQHF
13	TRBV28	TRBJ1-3	CASSFLRGNTIYF
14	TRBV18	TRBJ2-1	CASSPLPGYNEQFF
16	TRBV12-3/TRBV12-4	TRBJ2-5	CASSRGTGVYQETQYF
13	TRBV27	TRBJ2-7	CASRSHTSYEQYF
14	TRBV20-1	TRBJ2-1	CSARLAGSHYEQFF
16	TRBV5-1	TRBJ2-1	CASSTEGQGLRNEQFF
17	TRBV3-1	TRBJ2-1	CASSQPGPGLVKAEQFF
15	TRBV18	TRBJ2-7	CASSLPWRGSYEQYF
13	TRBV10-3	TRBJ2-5	CAINNGPWETQYF
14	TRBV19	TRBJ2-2	CASTQEAGAGELFF